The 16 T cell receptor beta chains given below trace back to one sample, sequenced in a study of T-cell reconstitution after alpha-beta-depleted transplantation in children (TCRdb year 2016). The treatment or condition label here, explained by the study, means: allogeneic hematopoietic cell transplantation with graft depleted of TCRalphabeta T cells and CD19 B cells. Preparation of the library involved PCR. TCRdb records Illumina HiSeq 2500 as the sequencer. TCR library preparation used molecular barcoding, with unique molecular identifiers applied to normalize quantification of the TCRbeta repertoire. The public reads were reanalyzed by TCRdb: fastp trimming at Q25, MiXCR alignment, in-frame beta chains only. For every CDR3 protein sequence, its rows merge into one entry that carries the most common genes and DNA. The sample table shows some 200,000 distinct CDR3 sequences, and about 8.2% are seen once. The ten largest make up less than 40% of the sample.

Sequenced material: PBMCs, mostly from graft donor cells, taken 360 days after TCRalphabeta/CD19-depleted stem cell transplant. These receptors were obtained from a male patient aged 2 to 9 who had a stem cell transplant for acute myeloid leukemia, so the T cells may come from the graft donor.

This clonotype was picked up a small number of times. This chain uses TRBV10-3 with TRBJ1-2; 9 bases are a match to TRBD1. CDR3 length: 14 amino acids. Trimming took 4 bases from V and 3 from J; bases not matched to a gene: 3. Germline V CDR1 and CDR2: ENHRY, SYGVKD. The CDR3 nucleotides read TGTGCCATCAGTGCCCGACAGGGGGACTATGGCTACACCTTC. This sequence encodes CAISARQGDYGYTF.

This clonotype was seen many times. This CDR3 is CATSASGLAEQFF. Written as DNA, the CDR3 is TGTGCCACCAGTGCTAGCGGACTAGCTGAGCAGTTCTTC. The chain carries TRBV24-1 and TRBJ2-1, with 8 bases that match TRBD2. Germline assignment: CDR1 KGHDR and CDR2 SFDVKD. The V and J ends lost 5 bases and 9 bases, in that order; junction bases with no gene match: 5. This CDR3 contains 13 residues.

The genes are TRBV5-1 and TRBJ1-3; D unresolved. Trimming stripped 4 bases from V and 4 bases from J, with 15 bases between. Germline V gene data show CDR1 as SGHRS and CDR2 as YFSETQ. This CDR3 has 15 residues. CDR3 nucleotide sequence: TGCGCCAGCAGCCCGTACCTCGATCCCGGAAACACCATATATTTT. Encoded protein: CASSPYLDPGNTIYF.

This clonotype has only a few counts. CDR3 amino acids: CASSLLVNEQFF. CDR3 nucleotide sequence: TGTGCCAGCAGTCTCCTAGTCAATGAGCAGTTCTTC. The chain links TRBV12-3 or TRBV12-4 to TRBJ2-1; the D is unclear. The CDR3 totals 12 residues. Between the trimmed V and J ends, which lost 5 bases and 6 bases, there was a span of 8 bases.

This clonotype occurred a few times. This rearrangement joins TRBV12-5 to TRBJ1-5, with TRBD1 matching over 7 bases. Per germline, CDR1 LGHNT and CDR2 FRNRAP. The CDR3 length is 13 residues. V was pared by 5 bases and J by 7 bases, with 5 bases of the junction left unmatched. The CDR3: CASGPDRDQPQHF. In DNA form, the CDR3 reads TGTGCTAGTGGTCCCGACAGGGACCAGCCCCAGCATTTT.

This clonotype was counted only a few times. This CDR3 is CASSPRLAGDPTATNEQFF. The CDR3 DNA reads TGTGCCAGCAGCCCAAGACTAGCGGGAGACCCTACCGCTACCAATGAGCAGTTCTTC. The chain is built from TRBV11-2 and TRBJ2-1; 12 bases fit TRBD2. After removal of 5 bases from V and 6 bases from J, the junction contained 17 bases not matched to a gene. CDR1 SGHAT and CDR2 FQNNGV come from the germline V gene. This CDR3 region has 19 residues.

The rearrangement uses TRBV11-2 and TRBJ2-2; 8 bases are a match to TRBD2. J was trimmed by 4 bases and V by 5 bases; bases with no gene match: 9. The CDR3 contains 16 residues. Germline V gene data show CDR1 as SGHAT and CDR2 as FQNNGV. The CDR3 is CASSRLGLAVTGELFF. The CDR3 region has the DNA TGTGCCAGCAGCCGCCTCGGACTAGCAGTCACCGGGGAGCTGTTTTTT.

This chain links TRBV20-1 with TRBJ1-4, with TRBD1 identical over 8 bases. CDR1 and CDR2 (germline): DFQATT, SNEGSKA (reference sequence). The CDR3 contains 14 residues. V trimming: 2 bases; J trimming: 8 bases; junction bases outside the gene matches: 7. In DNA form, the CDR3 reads TGCAGTGCTAGATACAGGGGGTTTCGGGAAAAACTGTTTTTT. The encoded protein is CSARYRGFREKLFF.

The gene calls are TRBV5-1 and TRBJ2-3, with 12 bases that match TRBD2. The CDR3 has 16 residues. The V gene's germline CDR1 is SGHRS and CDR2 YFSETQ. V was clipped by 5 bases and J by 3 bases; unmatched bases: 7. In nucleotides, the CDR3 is TGCGCCAGCAGGCCAGGGACTAGCGGGTCAACAGATACGCAGTATTTT. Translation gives CASRPGTSGSTDTQYF.

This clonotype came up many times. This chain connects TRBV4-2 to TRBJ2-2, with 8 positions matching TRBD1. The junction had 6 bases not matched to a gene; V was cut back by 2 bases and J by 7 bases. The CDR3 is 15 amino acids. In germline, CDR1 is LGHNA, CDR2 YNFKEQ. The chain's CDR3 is CASSQRQGPVGELFF. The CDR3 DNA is TGTGCCAGCAGCCAAAGACAGGGGCCGGTCGGGGAGCTGTTTTTT.

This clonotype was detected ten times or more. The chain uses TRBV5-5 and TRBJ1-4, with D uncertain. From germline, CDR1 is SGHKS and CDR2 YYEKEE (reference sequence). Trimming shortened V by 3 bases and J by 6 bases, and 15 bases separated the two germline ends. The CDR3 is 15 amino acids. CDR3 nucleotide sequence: TGTGCCAGCAGCTGGATGGCCATGGGTGATGAAAAACTGTTTTTT. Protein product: CASSWMAMGDEKLFF.

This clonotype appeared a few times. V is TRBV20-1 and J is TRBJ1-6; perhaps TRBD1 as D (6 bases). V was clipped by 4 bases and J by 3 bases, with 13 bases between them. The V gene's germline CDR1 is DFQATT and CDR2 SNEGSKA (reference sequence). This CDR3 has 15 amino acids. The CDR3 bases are TGCAGTGCTAAGTTCCAGGGGAACTATAATTCACCCCTCCACTTT. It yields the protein CSAKFQGNYNSPLHF.

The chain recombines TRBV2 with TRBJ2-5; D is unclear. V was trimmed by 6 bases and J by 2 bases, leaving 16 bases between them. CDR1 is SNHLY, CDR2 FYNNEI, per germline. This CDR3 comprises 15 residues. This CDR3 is CASRKFLGSQETQYF. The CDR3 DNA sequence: TGTGCCAGCAGGAAATTCCTCGGGTCTCAAGAGACCCAGTACTTC.

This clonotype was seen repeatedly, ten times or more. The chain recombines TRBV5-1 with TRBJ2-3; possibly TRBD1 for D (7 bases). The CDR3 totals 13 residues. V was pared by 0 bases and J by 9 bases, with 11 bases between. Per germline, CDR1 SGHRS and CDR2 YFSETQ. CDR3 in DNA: TGCGCCAGCAGCTTGGGGGCGGGACAGACGCAGTATTTT. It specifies CASSLGAGQTQYF.

CDR3: CAGGNSWNTEAFF. CDR3 coding DNA: TGTGCCGGCGGGAACAGCTGGAATACTGAAGCTTTCTTT. The J gene is TRBJ1-1, the V gene TRBV2; no clear D. Between the trimmed V and J ends, which lost 11 bases and 5 bases, there was a span of 18 bases. The CDR3 has 13 amino acids. Germline V gene lookup returns CDR1 SNHLY and CDR2 FYNNEI.

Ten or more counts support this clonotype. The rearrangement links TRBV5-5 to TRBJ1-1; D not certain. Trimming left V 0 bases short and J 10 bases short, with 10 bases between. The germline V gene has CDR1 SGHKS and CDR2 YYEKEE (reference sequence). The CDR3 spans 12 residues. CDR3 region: CASSLDRTPAFF. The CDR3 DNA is TGTGCCAGCAGCTTGGATCGGACGCCAGCTTTCTTT.